This entry concerns a single TCR beta chain. The data were obtained in a study of T-cell memory formation after mild COVID-19. TCRdb itself ran the 5' RACE reads through MiXCR, one entry per CDR3 protein. Altogether nearly 110,000 distinct CDR3 sequences are present, approximately 15% being singletons, with the ten largest covering roughly 31%. The length of the CDR3 is 15 residues. The V gene lost 0 bases and the J gene lost 4 bases, with 12 bases spanning the gap. CDR1 MNHEY and CDR2 SVGAGI come from the germline V gene. The material sequenced was PBMCs or a T cell subset sorted from them (not recorded which). The chain links TRBV6-5 to TRBJ1-1, with no clear D. The receptor comes from an adult woman who had mild COVID-19 (a few samples of this study predate the infection). Cell type and time point are not known. In nucleotides, the CDR3 is TGTGCCAGCAGTTACTCGAAAGTCGGGAGCACTGAAGCTTTCTTT. Its translation: CASSYSKVGSTEAFF.